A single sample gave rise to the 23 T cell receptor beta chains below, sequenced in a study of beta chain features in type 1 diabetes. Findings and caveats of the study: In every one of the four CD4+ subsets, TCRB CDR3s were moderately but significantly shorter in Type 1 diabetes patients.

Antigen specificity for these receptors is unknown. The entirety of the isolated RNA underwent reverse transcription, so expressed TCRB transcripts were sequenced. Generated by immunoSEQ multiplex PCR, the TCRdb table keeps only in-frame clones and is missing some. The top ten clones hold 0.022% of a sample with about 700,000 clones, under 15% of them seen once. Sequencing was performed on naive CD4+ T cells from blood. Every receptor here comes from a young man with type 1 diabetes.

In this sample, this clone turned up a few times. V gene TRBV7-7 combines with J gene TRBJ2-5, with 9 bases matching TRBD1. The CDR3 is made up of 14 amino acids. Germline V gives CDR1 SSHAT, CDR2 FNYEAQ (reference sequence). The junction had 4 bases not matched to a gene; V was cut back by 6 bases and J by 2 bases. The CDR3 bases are TGTGCCAGCAGTTATGGGACAGGGCAAGAGACCCAGTACTTC. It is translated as CASSYGTGQETQYF. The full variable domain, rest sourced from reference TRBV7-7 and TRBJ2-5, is GAGVSQSPRYKVTKRGQDVTLRCDPISSHATLYWYQQALGQGPEFLTYFNYEAQPDKSGLPSDRFSAERPEGSISTLTIQRTEQRDSAMYRCASSYGTGQETQYFGPGTRLLVL.

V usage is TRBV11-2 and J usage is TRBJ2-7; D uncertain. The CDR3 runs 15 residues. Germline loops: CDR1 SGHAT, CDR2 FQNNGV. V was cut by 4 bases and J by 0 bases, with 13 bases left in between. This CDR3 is CASSSVVGDSYEQYF. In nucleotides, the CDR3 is TGTGCCAGCAGCTCAGTGGTCGGTGACTCCTACGAGCAGTACTTC.

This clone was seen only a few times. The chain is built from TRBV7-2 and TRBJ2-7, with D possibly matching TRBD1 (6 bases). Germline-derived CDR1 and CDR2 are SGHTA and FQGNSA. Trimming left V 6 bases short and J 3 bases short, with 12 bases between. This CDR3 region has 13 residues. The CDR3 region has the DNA TGTGCCAGCAGGGTACAGGGTCTCTACGAGCAGTACTTC. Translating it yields CASRVQGLYEQYF.

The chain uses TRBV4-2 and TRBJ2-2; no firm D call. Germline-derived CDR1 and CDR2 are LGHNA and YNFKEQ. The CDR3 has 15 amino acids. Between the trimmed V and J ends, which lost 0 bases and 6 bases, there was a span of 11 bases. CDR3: CASSQEGYGPGELFF. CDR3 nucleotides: TGTGCCAGCAGCCAAGAAGGATACGGCCCCGGGGAGCTGTTTTTT.

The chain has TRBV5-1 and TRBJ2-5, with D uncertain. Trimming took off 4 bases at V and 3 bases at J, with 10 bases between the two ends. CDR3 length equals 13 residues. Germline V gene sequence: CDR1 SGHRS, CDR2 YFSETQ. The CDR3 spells CASSPNGEETQYF. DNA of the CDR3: TGCGCCAGCAGCCCCAATGGGGAAGAGACCCAGTACTTC.

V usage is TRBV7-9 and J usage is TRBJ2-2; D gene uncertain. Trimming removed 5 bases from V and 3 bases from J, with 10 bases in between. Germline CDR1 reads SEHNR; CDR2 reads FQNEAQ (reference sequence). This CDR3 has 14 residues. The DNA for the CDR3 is TGTGCCAGCAGCCCGTTTTACGACACCGGGGAGCTGTTTTTT. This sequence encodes CASSPFYDTGELFF. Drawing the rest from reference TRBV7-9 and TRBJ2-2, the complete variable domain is DTGVSQNPRHKITKRGQNVTFRCDPISEHNRLYWYRQTLGQGPEFLTYFQNEAQLEKSRLLSDRFSAERPKGSFSTLEIQRTEQGDSAMYLCASSPFYDTGELFFGEGSRLTVL.

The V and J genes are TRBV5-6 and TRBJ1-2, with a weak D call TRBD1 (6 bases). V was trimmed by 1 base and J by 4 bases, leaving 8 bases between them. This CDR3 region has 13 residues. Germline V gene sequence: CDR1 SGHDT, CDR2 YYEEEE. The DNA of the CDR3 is TGTGCCAGCAGCTTGAGGACAGTCTATGGCTACACCTTC. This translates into CASSLRTVYGYTF. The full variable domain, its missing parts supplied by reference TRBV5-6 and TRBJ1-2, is DAGVTQSPTHLIKTRGQQVTLRCSPKSGHDTVSWYQQALGQGPQFIFQYYEEEERQRGNFPDRFSGHQFPNYSSELNVNALLLGDSALYLCASSLRTVYGYTFGSGTRLTVV.

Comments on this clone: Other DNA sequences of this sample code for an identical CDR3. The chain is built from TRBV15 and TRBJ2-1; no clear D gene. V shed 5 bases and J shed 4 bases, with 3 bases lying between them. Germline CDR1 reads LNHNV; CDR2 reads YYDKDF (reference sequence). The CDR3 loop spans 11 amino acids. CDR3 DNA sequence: TGTGCCACCAGCGGATACAATGAGCAGTTCTTC. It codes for CATSGYNEQFF.

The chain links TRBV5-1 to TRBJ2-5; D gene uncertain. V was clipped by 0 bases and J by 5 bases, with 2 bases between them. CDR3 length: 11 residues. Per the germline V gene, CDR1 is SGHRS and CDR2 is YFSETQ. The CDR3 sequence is CASSLVETQYF. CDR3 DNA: TGCGCCAGCAGCTTGGTTGAGACCCAGTACTTC.

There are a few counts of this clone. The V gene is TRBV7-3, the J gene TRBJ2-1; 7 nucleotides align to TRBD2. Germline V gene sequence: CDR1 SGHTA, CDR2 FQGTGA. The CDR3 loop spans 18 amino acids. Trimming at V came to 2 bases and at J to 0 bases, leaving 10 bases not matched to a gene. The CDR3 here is CASSLEPAGEGSYNEQFF. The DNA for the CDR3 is TGTGCCAGCAGCTTAGAGCCCGCGGGGGAGGGCTCCTACAATGAGCAGTTCTTC.

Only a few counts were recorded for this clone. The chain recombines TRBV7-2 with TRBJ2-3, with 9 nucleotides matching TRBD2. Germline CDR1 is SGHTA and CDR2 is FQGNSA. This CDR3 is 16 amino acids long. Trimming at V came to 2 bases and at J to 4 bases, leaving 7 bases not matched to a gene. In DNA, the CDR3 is TGTGCCAGCAGCTTAATTTGGGCGGGGGGGCCAGATACGCAGTATTTT. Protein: CASSLIWAGGPDTQYF.

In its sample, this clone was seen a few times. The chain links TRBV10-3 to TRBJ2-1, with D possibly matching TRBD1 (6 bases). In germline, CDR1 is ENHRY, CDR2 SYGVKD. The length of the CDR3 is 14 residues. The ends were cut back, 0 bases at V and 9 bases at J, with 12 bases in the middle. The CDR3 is CAISESNSRGEQFF. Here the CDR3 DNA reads TGTGCCATCAGTGAGTCGAATAGCAGGGGTGAGCAGTTCTTC.

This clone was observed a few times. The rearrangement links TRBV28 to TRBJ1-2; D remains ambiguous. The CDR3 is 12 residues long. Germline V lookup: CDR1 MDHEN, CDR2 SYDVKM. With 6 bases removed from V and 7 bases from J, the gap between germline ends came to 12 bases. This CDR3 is CASSLEGSGYTF. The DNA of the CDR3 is TGTGCCAGCAGCTTGGAGGGCTCTGGCTACACCTTC.

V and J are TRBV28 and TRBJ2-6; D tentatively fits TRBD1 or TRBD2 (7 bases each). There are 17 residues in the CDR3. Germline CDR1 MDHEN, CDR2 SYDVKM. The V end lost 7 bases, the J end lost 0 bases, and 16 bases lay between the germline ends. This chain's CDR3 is CASTQGEGVSGANVLTF. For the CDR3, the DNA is TGTGCCAGCACCCAGGGGGAGGGGGTCTCTGGGGCCAACGTCCTGACTTTC.

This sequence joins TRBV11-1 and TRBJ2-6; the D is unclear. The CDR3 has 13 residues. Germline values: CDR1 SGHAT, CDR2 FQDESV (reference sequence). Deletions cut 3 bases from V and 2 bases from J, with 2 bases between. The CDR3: CASSFAGANVLTF. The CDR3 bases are TGTGCCAGCAGCTTTGCTGGGGCCAACGTCCTGACTTTC.

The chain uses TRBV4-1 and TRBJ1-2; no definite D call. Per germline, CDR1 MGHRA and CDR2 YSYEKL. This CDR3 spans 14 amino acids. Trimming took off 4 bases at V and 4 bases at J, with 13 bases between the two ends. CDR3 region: CASSRETKTYGYTF. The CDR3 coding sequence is TGCGCCAGCAGCCGGGAAACAAAAACCTATGGCTACACCTTC.

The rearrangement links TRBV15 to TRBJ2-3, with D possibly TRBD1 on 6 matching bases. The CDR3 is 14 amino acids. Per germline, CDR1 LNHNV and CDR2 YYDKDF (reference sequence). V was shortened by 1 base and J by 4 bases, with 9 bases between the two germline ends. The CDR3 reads CATSRGGRADTQYF. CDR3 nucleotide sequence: TGTGCCACCAGCAGAGGGGGGCGGGCAGATACGCAGTATTTT.

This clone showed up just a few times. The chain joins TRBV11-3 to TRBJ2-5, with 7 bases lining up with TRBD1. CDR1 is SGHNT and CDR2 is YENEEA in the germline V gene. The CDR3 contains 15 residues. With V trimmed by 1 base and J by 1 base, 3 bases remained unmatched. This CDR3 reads CASSLGGTAQETQYF. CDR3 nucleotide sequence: TGTGCCAGCAGCTTAGGAGGGACAGCCCAAGAGACCCAGTACTTC. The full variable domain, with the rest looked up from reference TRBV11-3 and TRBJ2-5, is EAGVVQSPRYKIIEKKQPVAFWCNPISGHNTLYWYLQNLGQGPELLIRYENEEAVDDSQLPKDRFSAERLKGVDSTLKIQPAELGDSAVYLCASSLGGTAQETQYFGPGTRLLVL.

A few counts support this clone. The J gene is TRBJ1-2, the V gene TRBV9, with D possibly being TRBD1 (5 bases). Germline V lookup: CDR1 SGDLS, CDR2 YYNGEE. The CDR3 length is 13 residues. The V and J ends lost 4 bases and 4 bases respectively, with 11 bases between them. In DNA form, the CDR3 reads TGTGCCAGCAGCTCAGGGCCGGCCTATGGCTACACCTTC. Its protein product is CASSSGPAYGYTF. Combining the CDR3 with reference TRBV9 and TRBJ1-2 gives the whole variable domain DSGVTQTPKHLITATGQRVTLRCSPRSGDLSVYWYQQSLDQGLQFLIQYYNGEERAKGNILERFSAQQFPDLHSELNLSSLELGDSALYFCASSSGPAYGYTFGSGTRLTVV.

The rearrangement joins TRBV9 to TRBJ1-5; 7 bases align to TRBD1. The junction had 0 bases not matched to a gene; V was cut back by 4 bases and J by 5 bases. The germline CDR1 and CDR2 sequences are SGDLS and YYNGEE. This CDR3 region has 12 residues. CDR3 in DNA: TGTGCCAGCAGCCAGGGGGATCAGCCCCAGCATTTT. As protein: CASSQGDQPQHF.

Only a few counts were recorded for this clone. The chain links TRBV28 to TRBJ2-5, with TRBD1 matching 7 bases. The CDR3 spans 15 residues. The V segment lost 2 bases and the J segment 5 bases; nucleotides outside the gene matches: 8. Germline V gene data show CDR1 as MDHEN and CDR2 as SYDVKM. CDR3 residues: CASSLMGQPGETQYF. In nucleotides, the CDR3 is TGTGCCAGCAGTTTAATGGGACAGCCCGGTGAGACCCAGTACTTC.

The CDR3 DNA follows: TGTGCCAGCAGCTTGTATTCCAGGGCAGATAGCAATCAGCCCCAGCATTTT. Protein sequence: CASSLYSRADSNQPQHF. The genes are TRBV5-6 and TRBJ1-5, with D possibly being TRBD1 (5 bases). Trimming removed 1 base at V and 0 bases at J, with 14 bases between. CDR3 length: 17 residues. Germline values: CDR1 SGHDT, CDR2 YYEEEE.

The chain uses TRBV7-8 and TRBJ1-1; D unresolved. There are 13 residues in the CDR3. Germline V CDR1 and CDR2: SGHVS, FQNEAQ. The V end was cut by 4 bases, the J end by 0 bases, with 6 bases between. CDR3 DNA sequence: TGTGCCAGCAGCTCCTCAGTGAACACTGAAGCTTTCTTT. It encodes CASSSSVNTEAFF.